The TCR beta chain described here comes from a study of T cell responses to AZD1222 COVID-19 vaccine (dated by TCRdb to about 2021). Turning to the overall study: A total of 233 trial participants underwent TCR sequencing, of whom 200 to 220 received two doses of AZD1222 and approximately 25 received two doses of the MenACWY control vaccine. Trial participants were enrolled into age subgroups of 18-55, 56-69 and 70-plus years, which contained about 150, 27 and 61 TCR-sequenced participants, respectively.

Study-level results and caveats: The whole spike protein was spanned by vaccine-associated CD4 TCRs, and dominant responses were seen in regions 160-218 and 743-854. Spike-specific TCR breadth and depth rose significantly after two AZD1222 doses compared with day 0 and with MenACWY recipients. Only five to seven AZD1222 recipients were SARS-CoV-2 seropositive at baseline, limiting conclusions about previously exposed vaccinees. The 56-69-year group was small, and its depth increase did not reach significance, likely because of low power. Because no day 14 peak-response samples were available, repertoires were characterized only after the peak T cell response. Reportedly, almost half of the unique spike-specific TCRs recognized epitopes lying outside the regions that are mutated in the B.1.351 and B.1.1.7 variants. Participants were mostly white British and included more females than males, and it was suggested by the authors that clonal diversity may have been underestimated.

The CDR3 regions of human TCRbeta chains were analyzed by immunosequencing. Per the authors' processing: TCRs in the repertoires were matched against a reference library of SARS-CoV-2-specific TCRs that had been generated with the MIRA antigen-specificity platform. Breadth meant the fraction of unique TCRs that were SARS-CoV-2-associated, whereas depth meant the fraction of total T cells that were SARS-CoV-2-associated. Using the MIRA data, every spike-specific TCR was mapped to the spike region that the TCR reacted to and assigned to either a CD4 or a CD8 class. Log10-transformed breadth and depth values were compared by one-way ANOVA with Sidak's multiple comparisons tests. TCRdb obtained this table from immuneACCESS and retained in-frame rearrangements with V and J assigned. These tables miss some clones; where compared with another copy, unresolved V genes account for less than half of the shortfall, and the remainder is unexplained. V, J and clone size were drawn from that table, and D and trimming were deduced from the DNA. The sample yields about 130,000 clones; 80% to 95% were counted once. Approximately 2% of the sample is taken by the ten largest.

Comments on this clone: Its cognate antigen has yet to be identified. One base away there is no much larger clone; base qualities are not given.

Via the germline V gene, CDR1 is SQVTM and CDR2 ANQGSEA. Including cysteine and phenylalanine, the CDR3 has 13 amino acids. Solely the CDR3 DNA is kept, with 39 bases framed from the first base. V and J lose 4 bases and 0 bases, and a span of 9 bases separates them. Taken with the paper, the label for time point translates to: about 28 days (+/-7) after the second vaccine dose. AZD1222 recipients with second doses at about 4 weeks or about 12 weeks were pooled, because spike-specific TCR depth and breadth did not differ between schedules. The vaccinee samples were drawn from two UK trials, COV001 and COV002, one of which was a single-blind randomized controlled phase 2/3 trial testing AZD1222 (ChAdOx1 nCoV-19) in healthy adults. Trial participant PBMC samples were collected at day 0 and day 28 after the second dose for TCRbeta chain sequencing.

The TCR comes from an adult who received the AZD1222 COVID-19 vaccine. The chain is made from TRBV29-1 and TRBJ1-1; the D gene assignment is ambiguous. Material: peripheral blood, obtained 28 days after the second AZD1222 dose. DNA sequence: TGCAGCGTTGTACGGACCCTGAACACTGAAGCTTTCTTT. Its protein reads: CSVVRTLNTEAFF. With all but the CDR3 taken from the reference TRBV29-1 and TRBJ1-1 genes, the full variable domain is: SAVISQKPSRDICQRGTSLTIQCQVDSQVTMMFWYRQQPGQSLTLIATANQGSEATYESGFVIDKFPISRPNLTFSTLTVSNMSPEDSSIYLCSVVRTLNTEAFFGQGTRLTVV.